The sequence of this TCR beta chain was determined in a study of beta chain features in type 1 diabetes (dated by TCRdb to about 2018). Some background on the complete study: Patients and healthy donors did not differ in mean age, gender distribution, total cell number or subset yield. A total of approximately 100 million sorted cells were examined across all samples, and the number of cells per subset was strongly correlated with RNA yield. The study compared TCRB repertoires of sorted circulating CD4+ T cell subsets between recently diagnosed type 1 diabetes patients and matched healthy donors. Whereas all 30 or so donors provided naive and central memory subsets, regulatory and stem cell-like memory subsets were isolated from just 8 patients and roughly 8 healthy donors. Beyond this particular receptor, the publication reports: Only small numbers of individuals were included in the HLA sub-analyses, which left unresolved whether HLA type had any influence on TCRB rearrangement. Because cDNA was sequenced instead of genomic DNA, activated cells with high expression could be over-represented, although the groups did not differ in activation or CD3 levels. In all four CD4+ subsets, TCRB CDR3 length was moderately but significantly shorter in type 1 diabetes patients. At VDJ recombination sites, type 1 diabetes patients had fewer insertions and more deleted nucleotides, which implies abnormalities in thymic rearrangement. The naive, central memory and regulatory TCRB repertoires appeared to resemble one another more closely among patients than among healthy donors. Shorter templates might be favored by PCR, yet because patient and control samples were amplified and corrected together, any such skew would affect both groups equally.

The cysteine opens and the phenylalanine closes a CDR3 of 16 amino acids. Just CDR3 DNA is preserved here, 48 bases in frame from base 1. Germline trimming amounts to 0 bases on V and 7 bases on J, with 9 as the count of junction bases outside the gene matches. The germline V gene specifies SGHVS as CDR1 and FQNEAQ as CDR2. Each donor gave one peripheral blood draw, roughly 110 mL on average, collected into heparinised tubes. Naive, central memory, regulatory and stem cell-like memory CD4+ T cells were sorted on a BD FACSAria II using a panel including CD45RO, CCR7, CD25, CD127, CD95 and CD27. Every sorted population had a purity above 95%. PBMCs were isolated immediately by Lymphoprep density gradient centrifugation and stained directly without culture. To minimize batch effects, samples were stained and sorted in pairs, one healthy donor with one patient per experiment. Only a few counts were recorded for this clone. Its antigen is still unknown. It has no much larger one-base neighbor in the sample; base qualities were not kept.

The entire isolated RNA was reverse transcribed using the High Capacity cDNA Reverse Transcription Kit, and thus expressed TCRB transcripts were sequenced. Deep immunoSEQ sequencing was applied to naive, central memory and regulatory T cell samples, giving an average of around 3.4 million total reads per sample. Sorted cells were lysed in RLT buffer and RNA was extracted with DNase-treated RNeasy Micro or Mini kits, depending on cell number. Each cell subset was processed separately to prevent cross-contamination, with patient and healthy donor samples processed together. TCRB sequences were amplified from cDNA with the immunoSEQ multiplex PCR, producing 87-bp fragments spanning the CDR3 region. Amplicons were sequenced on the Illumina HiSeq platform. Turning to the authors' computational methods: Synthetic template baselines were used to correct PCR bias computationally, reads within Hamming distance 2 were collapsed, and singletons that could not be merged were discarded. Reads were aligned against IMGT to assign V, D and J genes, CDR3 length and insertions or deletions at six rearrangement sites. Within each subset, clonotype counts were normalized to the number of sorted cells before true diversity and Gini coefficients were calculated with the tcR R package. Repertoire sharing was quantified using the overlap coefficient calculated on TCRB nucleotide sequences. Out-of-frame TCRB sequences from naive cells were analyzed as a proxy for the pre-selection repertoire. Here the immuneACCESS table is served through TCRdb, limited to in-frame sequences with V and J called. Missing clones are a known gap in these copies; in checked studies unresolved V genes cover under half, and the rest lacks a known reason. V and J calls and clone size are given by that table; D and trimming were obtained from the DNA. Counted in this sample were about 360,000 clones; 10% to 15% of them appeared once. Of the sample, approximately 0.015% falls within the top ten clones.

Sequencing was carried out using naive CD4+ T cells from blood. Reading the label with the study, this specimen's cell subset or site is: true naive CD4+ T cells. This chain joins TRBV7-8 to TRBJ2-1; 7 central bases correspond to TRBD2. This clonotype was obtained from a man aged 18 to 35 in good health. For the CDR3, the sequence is CASSLARLAVSNEQFF. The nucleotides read TGTGCCAGCAGCTTAGCGCGGCTAGCGGTCTCGAATGAGCAGTTCTTC.